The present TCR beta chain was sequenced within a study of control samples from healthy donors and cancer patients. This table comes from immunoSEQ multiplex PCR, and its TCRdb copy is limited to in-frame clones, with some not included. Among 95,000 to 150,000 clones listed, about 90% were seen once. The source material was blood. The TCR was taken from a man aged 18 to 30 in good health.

CDR3: CASSPLADETQYF. As DNA, the CDR3 is TGTGCCAGCAGCCCGTTAGCGGACGAGACCCAGTACTTC. V usage is TRBV5-4 and J usage is TRBJ2-5; tentatively, D is TRBD2 (6 bases). Germline CDR1 reads SGHNT; CDR2 reads YYREEE (reference sequence). The CDR3 has 13 residues. V was pared by 4 bases and J by 5 bases, with 12 bases between.